These 4 T cell receptor beta chains came from one sample sequenced in a study of read filtering for tumor transcriptome and immune sequencing. From 400 to 450 ng of RNA, a library with molecular barcoded alpha/delta and beta/gamma adaptors was made. TCRdb ran MiXCR on the reads and lists one entry per CDR3 protein. This sample has about 130,000 distinct CDR3 sequences; 10% to 15% occur once, and the top ten carry approximately 10%. Sequences were obtained from a population of CD138-negative cells sorted from bone marrow. Receptors were obtained from a donor at least 40 years old with multiple myeloma.

Turning to this clonotype: With a much larger clone just one base away, this may be a read error. The chain has TRBV28 and TRBJ1-1; 8 bases line up with TRBD1. The V segment lost 8 bases and the J segment 5 bases; nucleotides outside the gene matches: 16. Germline loops: CDR1 MDHEN, CDR2 SYDVKM. The CDR3 has 16 residues. CDR3: CASVGKWDRIGTEAFF. CDR3 in DNA: TGTGCCAGCGTGGGAAAGTGGGACAGGATTGGGACTGAAGCTTTCTTT.

Concerning this clonotype: A much larger clone lies a single base off, so this may be a read error. The chain employs TRBV5-1 and TRBJ2-3; possible D gene TRBD2, 6 bases. The V and J ends lost 4 bases and 0 bases respectively, with 12 bases between them. In germline, CDR1 is SGHRS, CDR2 YFSETQ. The CDR3 is 15 residues long. CDR3 loop: CASSMDGTSTDTQYF. The CDR3 coding sequence is TGCGCCAGCAGCATGGACGGGACTAGCACAGATACGCAGTATTTT.

V and J are TRBV7-6 and TRBJ2-1; 7 nucleotides line up with TRBD2. The CDR3 has 15 residues. The ends lost 5 bases at V and 6 bases at J; junction bases unmatched: 10. Per germline, CDR1 SGHVS and CDR2 FNYEAQ. The CDR3 region has the DNA TGTGCCAGCAGCCCGACTAGCTGGGTTCGCAATGAGCAGTTCTTC. Its protein product is CASSPTSWVRNEQFF.

Comment on this clonotype: It is likely a read error: a sequence one base away is far more abundant. This rearrangement joins TRBV29-1 to TRBJ2-5; 8 bases are a match to TRBD2. The CDR3 has 14 residues. V shed 4 bases, J shed 11 bases, and the junction held 15 bases outside the gene matches. Germline V lookup: CDR1 SQVTM, CDR2 ANQGSEA. CDR3 bases: TGCAGCGTTGCCAGCGGGGGTTACTACAATGAGCAGTACTTC. Translating gives CSVASGGYYNEQYF.